The clone carrying this T cell receptor beta chain qualifies as medium-sized. Using its own MiXCR run on the 5' RACE reads, TCRdb lists one record per CDR3 protein. Of 50,000 to 55,000 distinct CDR3 sequences in the sample, approximately 10% were seen once. The sample comes from a study of early T cells in non-severe SARS-CoV-2 infection. The germline V gene has CDR1 SEHNR and CDR2 FQNEAQ (reference sequence). Between the trimmed V and J ends, which lost 5 bases and 8 bases, there was a span of 25 bases. This CDR3 has 17 residues. The source material was whole blood. The genes are TRBV7-9 and TRBJ2-1; D assignment may be TRBD1 or TRBD2 (6 bases each). The TCR sequence derives from an adult who was a healthcare worker with PCR-confirmed SARS-CoV-2 infection or an uninfected control (not recorded which). The CDR3 loop reads CASSPGGGSRGGDEQFF. CDR3 sequence (DNA): TGTGCCAGCAGCCCAGGAGGGGGGAGTCGAGGTGGTGATGAGCAGTTCTTC.